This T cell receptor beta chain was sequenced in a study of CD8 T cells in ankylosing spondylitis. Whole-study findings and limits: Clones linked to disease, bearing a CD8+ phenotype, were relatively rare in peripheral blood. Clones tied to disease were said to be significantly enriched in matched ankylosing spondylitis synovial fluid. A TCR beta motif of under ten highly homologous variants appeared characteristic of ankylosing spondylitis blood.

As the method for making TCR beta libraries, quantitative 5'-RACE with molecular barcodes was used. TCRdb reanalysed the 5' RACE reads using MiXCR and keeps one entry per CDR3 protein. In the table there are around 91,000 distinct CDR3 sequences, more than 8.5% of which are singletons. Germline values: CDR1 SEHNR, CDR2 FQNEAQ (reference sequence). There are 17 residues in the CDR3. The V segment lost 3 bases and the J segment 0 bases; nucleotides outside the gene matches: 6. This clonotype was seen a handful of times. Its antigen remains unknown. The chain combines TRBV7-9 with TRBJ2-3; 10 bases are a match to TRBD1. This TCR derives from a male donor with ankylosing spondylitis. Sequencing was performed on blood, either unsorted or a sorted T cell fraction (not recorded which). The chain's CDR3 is CASSLMGQGFSTDTQYF. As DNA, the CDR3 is TGTGCCAGCAGCTTGATGGGACAGGGGTTCAGCACAGATACGCAGTATTTT.